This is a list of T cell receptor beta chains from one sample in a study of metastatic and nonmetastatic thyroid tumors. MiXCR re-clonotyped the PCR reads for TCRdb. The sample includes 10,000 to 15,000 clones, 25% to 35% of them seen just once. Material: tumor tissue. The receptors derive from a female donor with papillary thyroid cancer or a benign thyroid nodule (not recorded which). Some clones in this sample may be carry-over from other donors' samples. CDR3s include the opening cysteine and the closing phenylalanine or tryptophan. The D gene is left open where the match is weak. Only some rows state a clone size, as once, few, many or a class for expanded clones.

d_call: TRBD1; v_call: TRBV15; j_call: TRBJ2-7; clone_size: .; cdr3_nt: TGTGCCACCAGCAGAGATAGCACAGGGGGCGCCCAGCAGTACTTC; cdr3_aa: CATSRDSTGGAQQYF
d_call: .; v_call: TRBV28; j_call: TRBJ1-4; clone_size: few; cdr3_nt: TGTGTCAGCATGGGGGGTACCAATGAAAAACTGTTTTTT; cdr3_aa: CVSMGGTNEKLFF
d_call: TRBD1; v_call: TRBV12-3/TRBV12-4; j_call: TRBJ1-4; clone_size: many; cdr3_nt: TGTGCCAGCAGCACACAGGGGACTAATGAAAAACTGTTTTTT; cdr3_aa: CASSTQGTNEKLFF
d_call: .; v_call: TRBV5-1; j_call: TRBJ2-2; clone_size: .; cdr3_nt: TGCGCCAGCAGCTTAGGGGTAAACACCGGGGAGCTGTTTTTT; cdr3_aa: CASSLGVNTGELFF
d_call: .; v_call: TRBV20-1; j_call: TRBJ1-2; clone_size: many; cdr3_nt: TGCAGTGCTAGGGCTACCTCGGTTGGCGGCTACACCTTC; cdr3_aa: CSARATSVGGYTF
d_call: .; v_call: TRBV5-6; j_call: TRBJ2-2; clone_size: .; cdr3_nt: TGTGCCAGCAGCTTATCTTTGTGGTTAGGGACACCAAACACCGGGGAGCTGTTTTTT; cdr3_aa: CASSLSLWLGTPNTGELFF
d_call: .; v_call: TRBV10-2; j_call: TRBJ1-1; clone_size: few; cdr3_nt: TGCGCCAGCAGTGAGTGTCCAATGAACACTGAATCTTTCTTT; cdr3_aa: CASSECPMNTESFF
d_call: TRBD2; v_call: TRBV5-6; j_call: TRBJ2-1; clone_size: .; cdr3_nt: TGTGCCAGCAGCTTTGGGGCCGCGGGAGTCAATGAGCAGTTCTTC; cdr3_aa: CASSFGAAGVNEQFF
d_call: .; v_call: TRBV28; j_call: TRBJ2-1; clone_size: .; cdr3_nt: TGTGCCAGCAGTAGATACAATGAGCAGTTCTTC; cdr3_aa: CASSRYNEQFF
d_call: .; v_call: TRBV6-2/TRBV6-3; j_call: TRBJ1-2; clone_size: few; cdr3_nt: TGTGCCAGCAGTTTTTTTTCAGGAGGGATTAATTATGGCTACACCTTC; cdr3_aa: CASSFFSGGINYGYTF
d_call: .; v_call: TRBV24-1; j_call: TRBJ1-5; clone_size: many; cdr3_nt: TGTGCCACCGGGGCTTCCAATCAGCCCCAGCATTTT; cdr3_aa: CATGASNQPQHF
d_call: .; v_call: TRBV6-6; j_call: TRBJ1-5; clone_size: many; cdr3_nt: TGTGCCAGCAGTTACGGGCCAGTCAATCAGCCCCAGCATTTT; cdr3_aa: CASSYGPVNQPQHF
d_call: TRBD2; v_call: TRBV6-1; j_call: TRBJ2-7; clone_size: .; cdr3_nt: TGTGCCAGCAGTGTTAGCGGGCCTCAGTACTTC; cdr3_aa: CASSVSGPQYF
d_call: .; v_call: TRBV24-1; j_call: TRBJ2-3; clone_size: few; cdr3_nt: TGTGCCACCAGTGGGGATAGCACAGATACGCAGTATTTT; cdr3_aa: CATSGDSTDTQYF
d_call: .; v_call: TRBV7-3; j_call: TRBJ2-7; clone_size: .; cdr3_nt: TGTGCCAGCAGCTTCGGGGTACAGGGCCATGAGCAGTACTTC; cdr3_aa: CASSFGVQGHEQYF
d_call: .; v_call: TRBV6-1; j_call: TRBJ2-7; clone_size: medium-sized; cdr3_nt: TGTGCCAGCAATTATCCGCGGGGCGAGCAGTACTTC; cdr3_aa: CASNYPRGEQYF
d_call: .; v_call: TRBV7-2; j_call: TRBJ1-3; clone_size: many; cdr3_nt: TGTGCCAGCAGCTTAAGCAGGGATGGAAACACCATATATTTT; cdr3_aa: CASSLSRDGNTIYF
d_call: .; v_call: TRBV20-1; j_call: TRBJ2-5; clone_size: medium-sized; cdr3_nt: TGCAGTGCTAGAAAGGGGACAGAGACCCAGTACTTC; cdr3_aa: CSARKGTETQYF
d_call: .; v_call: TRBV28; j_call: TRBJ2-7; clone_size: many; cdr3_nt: TGTGCCAGCGAGGAGTCGTCCGGCTCCTACGAGCAGTACTTC; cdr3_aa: CASEESSGSYEQYF
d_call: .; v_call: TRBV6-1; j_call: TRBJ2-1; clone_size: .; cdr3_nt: TGTGCCAGCAGCAACCGACAGAGTAGCCGGACTGAGCAGTTCTTC; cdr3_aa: CASSNRQSSRTEQFF
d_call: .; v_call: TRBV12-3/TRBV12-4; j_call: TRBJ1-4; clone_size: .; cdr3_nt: TGTGCCAGCGGAGGCACAACTAATGAAAAACTGTTTTTT; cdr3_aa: CASGGTTNEKLFF
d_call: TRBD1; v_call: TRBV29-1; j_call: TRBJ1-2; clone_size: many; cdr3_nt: TGCAGCGTTGAAGAGACCCTCACCCAGGGGGAAGGCTACACCTTC; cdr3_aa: CSVEETLTQGEGYTF
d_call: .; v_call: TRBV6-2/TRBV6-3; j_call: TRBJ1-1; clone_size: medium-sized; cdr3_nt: TGTGCCAGCAAACCCCTCCGGGACGGGGAATTGGCTTTCTTT; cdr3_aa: CASKPLRDGELAFF
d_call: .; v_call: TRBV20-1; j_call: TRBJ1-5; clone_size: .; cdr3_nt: TGCAGTGCTATGGTCGGTTATAGCAATCAGCCCCAGCATTTT; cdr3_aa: CSAMVGYSNQPQHF
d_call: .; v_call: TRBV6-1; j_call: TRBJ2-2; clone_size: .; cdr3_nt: TGTGCCAGCAGGAGTACAGCGACCGGGCAGCTGTTTTTT; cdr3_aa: CASRSTATGQLFF
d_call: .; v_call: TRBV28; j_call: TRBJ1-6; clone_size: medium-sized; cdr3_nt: TGTGCCAGCAGTTATTCGGCCAAAAAAGATTCACCCCTCCACTTT; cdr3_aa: CASSYSAKKDSPLHF
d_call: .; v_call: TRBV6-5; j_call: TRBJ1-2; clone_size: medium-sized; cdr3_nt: TGTGCCAGCAGTTACGACAGCTACACCTTC; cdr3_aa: CASSYDSYTF
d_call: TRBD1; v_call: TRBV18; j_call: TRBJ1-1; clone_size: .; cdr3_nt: TGTGCCAGCTCTCCCGGGACAGGGTACACTGAAGCTTTCTTT; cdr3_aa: CASSPGTGYTEAFF
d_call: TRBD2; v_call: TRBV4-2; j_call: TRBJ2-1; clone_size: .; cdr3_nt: TGTGCCAGCAGCCAAGAAGCGGGAGTGGAGGATGAGCAGTTCTTC; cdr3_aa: CASSQEAGVEDEQFF
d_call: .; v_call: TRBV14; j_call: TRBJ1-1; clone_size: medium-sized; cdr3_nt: TGTGCCAGCAGCCAAGACAGCTTGAACACTGAAGCTTTCTTT; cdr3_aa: CASSQDSLNTEAFF
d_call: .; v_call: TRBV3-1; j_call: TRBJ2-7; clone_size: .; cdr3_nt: TGTGCCAGCAGCCGGGACGGGCACTACGAGCAGTACTTC; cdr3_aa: CASSRDGHYEQYF
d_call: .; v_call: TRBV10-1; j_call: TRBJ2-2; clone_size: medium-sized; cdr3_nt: TGCGCCACCCTAGGGAACACCGGGGAGCTGTTTTTT; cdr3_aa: CATLGNTGELFF
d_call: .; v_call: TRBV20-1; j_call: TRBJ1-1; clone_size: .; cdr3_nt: TGCAGTGCCAACCCACCAGACAGCCACACTGAAGCTTTCTTT; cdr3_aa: CSANPPDSHTEAFF
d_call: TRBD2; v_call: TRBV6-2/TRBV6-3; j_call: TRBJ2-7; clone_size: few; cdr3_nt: TGTGCCAGCAGTCTAGCGGGAGAGCCGTACGAGCAGTACTTC; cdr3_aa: CASSLAGEPYEQYF
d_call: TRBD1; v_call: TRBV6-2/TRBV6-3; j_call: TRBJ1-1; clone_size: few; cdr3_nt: TGTGCCAGCAGTTACAGCCGCGACAGGGCCAACGCCGGAGGCAAGCCGACACTTAAAGCTTTCTTT; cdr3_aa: CASSYSRDRANAGGKPTLKAFF
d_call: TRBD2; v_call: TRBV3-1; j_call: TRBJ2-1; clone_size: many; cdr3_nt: TGTGCCAGCGGTCGGGAGGGGGGTGAGCAGTTCTTC; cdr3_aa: CASGREGGEQFF
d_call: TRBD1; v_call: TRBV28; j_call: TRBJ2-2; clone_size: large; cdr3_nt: TGTGCCAGCGGAAGCGGACAGGCCTTCACCGGGGAGCTGTTTTTT; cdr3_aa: CASGSGQAFTGELFF
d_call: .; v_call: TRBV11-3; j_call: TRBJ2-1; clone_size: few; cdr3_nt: TGTGCCAGCATCTTAGGGTGCTCCTACAATGAGCAGTTCTTC; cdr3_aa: CASILGCSYNEQFF
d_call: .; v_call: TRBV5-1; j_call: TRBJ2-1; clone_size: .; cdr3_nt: TGCGCCAGCAGCTCGGGCGGGGGCGGTCCCAATGAGCAGTTCTTC; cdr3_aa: CASSSGGGGPNEQFF
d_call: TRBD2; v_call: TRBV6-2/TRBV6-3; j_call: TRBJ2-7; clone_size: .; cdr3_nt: TGTGCCAGCACCCAGCGGGGTATCTCCTACGAGCAGTACTTC; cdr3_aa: CASTQRGISYEQYF
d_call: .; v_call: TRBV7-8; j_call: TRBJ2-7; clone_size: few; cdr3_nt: TGTGCCAGCAGCTTAGAGGCGCGGCTTAGGCAGTACTTC; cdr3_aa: CASSLEARLRQYF
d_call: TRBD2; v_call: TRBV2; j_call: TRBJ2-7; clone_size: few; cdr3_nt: TGTGCCAGCAGTGAAAGCGGGGGGGCCGAGTACGAGCAGTACTTC; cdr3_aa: CASSESGGAEYEQYF
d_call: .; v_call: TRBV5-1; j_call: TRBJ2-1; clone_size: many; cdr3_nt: TGCGCCAGCAGCTCAGGCCTAGGGAGCTCCTACAATGAGCAGTTCTTC; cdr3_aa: CASSSGLGSSYNEQFF
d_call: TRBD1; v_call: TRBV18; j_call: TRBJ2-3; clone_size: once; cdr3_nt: TGTGCCAGCTCACCAAGGAAAGGGACAGGGGGGGATAAGCAGTATTTT; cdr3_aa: CASSPRKGTGGDKQYF
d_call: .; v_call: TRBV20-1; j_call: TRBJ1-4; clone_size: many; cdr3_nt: TGCAGTGCTAGAGATCATAGGCAGGGGAGGGCGTCTGCAACTAATGAAAAACTGTTTTTT; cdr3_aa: CSARDHRQGRASATNEKLFF
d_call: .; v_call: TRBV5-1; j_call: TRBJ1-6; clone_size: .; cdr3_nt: TGCGCCAGCAGCCCTGGACAGAATTCACCCCTCCACTTT; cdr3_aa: CASSPGQNSPLHF
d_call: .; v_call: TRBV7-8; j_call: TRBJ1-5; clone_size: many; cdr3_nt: TGTGCCAGCAGCTTAGTAGGGATTAGCAATCAGCCCCAGCATTTT; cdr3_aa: CASSLVGISNQPQHF
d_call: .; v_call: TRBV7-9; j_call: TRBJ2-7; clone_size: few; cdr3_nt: TGTGCCAGCAGCCTTAGTCCCCACGAGCAGTACTTC; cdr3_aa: CASSLSPHEQYF
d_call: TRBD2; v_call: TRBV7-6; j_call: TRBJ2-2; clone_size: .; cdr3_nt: TGTGCCAGCAGCGGATTTTCCGGGACTAGCGGCAACACCGGGGAGCTGTTTTTT; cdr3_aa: CASSGFSGTSGNTGELFF
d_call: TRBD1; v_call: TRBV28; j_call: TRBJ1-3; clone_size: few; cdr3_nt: TGTGCCAGCGAGACAGGGGGCTCTGGAAACACCATATATTTT; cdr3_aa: CASETGGSGNTIYF